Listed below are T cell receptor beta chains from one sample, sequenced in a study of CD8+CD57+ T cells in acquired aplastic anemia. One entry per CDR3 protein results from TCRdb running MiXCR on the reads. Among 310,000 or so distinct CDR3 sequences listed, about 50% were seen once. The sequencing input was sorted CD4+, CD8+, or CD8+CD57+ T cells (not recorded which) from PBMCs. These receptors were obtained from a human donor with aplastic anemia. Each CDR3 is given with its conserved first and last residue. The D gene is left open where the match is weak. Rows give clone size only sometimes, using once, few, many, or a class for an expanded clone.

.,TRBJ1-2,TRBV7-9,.,CASTGSEGYTF,TGTGCCAGCACCGGCTCGGAAGGCTACACCTTC
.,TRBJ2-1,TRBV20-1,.,CSAREGQIRNEQFF,TGCAGTGCTAGAGAGGGACAAATCAGAAATGAGCAGTTCTTC
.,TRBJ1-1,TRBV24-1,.,CATSDDRNTEAFF,TGTGCCACCAGTGATGACCGCAACACTGAAGCTTTCTTT
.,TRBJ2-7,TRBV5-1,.,CASSSGDKSYEQYF,TGCGCCAGCAGCTCGGGAGACAAGTCCTACGAGCAGTACTTC
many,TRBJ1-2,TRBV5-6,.,CASSLVGYGYTF,TGTGCCAGCAGCTTGGTGGGGTATGGCTACACCTTC
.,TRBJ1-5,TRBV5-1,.,CASSREGQPGQPQHF,TGCGCCAGTAGCAGGGAGGGACAACCGGGTCAGCCCCAGCATTTT
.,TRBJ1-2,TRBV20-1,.,CSAEKGFRGYTF,TGCAGTGCTGAGAAGGGGTTTAGAGGCTACACCTTC
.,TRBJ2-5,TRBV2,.,CASSQSAIGETQYF,TGTGCCAGCAGCCAATCAGCGATCGGAGAGACCCAGTACTTC
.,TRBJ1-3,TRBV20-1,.,CSAMDNGNTIYF,TGCAGTGCCATGGACAACGGAAACACCATATATTTT
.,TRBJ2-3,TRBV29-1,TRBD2,CSVRGLAGRIDTQYF,TGCAGCGTTCGTGGACTAGCGGGACGCATAGATACGCAGTATTTT
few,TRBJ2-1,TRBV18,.,CASSPGPGKGQFF,TGTGCCAGCTCACCGGGACCCGGGAAAGGGCAGTTCTTC
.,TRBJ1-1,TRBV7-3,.,CASSIPAGIGTEAFF,TGTGCCAGTAGTATCCCGGCGGGGATAGGCACTGAAGCTTTCTTT
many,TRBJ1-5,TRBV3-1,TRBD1,CASSQGGTANQPQHF,TGTGCCAGCAGCCAAGGAGGGACAGCTAATCAGCCCCAGCATTTT
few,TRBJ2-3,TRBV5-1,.,CASSSGRTDTQYF,TGCGCCAGCAGCTCCGGCCGCACAGATACGCAGTATTTT
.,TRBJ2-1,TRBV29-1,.,CSVEDAGVNGQSF,TGCAGCGTTGAAGATGCTGGGGTCAATGGGCAGTCCTTC
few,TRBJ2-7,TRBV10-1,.,CATQPGPANYEQYF,TGCGCCACTCAACCGGGACCGGCCAACTACGAGCAGTACTTC
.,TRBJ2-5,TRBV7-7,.,CASSLGSLETQYF,TGTGCTAGCAGCTTGGGCAGTTTAGAGACCCAGTACTTC
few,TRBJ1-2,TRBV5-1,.,CASSLVQADGYTF,TGCGCCAGCAGCTTGGTGCAGGCGGATGGCTACACCTTC
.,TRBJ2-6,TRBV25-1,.,CASSPGQSSGANVLTF,TGTGCCAGCAGTCCGGGACAAAGCTCTGGGGCCAACGTCCTGACTTTC
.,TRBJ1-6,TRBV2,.,CASSLGRAYNSPLHF,TGTGCCAGTTCCTTAGGGAGAGCTTATAATTCACCCCTCCACTTT
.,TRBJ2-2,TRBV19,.,CARSFARATDTGELFF,TGTGCCAGGAGCTTCGCCAGGGCCACAGACACCGGGGAGCTGTTTTTT
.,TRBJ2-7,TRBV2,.,CGSKIRGLTYEQYF,TGTGGCAGCAAGATCCGGGGGCTTACCTACGAGCAGTACTTC
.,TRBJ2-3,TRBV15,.,CATSRGGGDTQYF,TGTGCCACCAGCAGAGGGGGCGGTGATACGCAGTATTTT
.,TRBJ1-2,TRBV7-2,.,CASSFKQGGRYGYTF,TGTGCCAGCAGTTTCAAACAGGGAGGTCGATATGGCTACACCTTC
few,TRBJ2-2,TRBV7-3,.,CASSLTEGNTGELFF,TGTGCCAGCAGCTTAACGGAGGGGAACACCGGGGAGCTGTTTTTT
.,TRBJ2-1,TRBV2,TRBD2,CASSSPGTSRNNERFF,TGTGCCAGCAGCTCACCCGGGACTAGCAGGAACAATGAGCGGTTCTTC
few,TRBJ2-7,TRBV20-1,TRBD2,CSASSETSGGRYEQYF,TGCAGTGCCAGCTCGGAGACTAGCGGGGGGCGCTACGAGCAGTACTTC